This TCR beta chain comes out of a study of CD8+ T cells in alopecia areata. In each case, RNA was isolated and then reverse transcribed into cDNA as the sequencing template. Profiling relied on immunoSEQ multiplex PCR, and the TCRdb table lists in-frame clones only, not all of them. This set yields approximately 280,000 clones and no singletons; the top ten hold around 1.2%. Germline V gene lookup returns CDR1 FNHDT and CDR2 SITEND (reference sequence). CDR3 length equals 15 residues. CD4, CD8alpha, NKG2D, NKG2ACE and other markers guided sorting of pooled cutaneous lymph node cells. With regard to this clone: Gene and germline names: mouse. The sequence runs out 4 residues before the end of the CDR3; the remainder is reconstructed from the germline J gene. The same CDR3 also results from other DNA sequences found in this sample.

The sequence was collected from a C3H/HeJ mouse with alopecia areata. MHC haplotype of the mouse line: H2-k. The chain carries TRBV19 and TRBJ2-7, with 12 nucleotides matching TRBD2. Input material: CD4+ T cells sorted from a lymph node. The CDR3 loop is CASSIAGTGGYEQYF. Partial CDR3 DNA: TGTGCCAGCAGTATAGCAGGGACTGGGGGGTAT.